This T cell receptor beta chain was sequenced during a study of blood T cell repertoires in COVID-19. Losses at the gene ends were 6 bases for V and 0 bases for J; bases not matched to a gene: 8. Looked up from germline, CDR1 is LNHNV and CDR2 is YYDKDF (reference sequence). CDR3 length: 16 amino acids. Clones were read by immunoSEQ multiplex PCR, and TCRdb kept only the in-frame ones, dropping some. The sample includes fewer than 350,000 clones, around 90% of them seen just once. This sequence joins TRBV15 and TRBJ1-1; 9 bases agree with TRBD1. Sequenced input: peripheral blood. The origin of this receptor is a woman younger than 45 with COVID-19, enrolled during active disease. In DNA form, the CDR3 reads TGTGCCACCAGGAGTCCCGGGACAGGGATGAACACTGAAGCTTTCTTT. The encoded protein is CATRSPGTGMNTEAFF. Full variable domain (rest looked up from reference TRBV15 and TRBJ1-1): DAMVIQNPRYQVTQFGKPVTLSCSQTLNHNVMYWYQQKSSQAPKLLFHYYDKDFNNEADTPDNFQSRRPNTSFCFLDIRSPGLGDTAMYLCATRSPGTGMNTEAFFGQGTRLTVV.